A single sample is the source of the 15 T cell receptor beta chains below, sequenced in a study of shared T cell receptors in the human thymus. Sequencing was performed with immunoSEQ multiplex PCR; in TCRdb, only in-frame clones are kept and a portion is missing. The table includes some 660,000 clones, around 87% detected once. The sample was also reused in another study, on human thymus T cells.

Source material: thymocytes. Receptors originate from a boy in the first two years of life with a congenital heart defect.

The chain is built from TRBV6-6 and TRBJ1-4; D not resolved. The length of the CDR3 is 14 residues. Looked up from germline, CDR1 is MNHNY and CDR2 is SVGAGI (reference sequence). V was shortened by 7 bases and J by 0 bases, with 9 bases between the two germline ends. The CDR3 loop is CASTAGATNEKLFF. DNA for the CDR3: TGTGCCAGCACAGCTGGAGCAACTAATGAAAAACTGTTTTTT.

The chain uses TRBV14 and TRBJ1-1, with TRBD1 as a possible D gene (6 bases). The V gene lost 2 bases and the J gene lost 4 bases, with 14 bases spanning the gap. The CDR3 consists of 15 residues. CDR1 is SGHDN and CDR2 is FVKESK in the germline V gene. CDR3 nucleotide sequence: TGTGCCAGCAGCCAAACGTCCAGGGGTAGCACTGAAGCTTTCTTT. Protein: CASSQTSRGSTEAFF. Drawing the rest from reference TRBV14 and TRBJ1-1, the complete variable domain is EAGVTQFPSHSVIEKGQTVTLRCDPISGHDNLYWYRRVMGKEIKFLLHFVKESKQDESGMPNNRFLAERTGGTYSTLKVQPAELEDSGVYFCASSQTSRGSTEAFFGQGTRLTVV.

This clone was detected a few times. CDR3: CASSQEGERWVQGTLNYGYTF. The CDR3 nucleotides read TGCGCCAGCAGCCAAGAAGGTGAAAGGTGGGTCCAGGGTACTCTTAACTATGGCTACACCTTC. This chain uses TRBV4-1 with TRBJ1-2; perhaps TRBD1 as D (5 bases). This CDR3 is 21 amino acids long. V dropped 0 bases and J dropped 1 base, with 27 bases sitting between them. Per germline, CDR1 MGHRA and CDR2 YSYEKL.

This clone appeared a single time. The gene calls are TRBV9 and TRBJ1-5; D remains ambiguous. Trimming shortened V by 7 bases and J by 2 bases, and 7 bases separated the two germline ends. The CDR3 is 12 residues long. The germline V gene has CDR1 SGDLS and CDR2 YYNGEE. The CDR3 DNA is TGTGCCAGCGGCACAGGCAATCAGCCCCAGCATTTT. This codes for CASGTGNQPQHF.

As to this clone: Other DNA sequences from this sample encode an identical CDR3 as well. The V and J genes are TRBV27 and TRBJ1-1; D unresolved. The germline V gene encodes CDR1 MNHEY and CDR2 SMNVEV (reference sequence). There are 13 residues in the CDR3. Trimming left V 3 bases short and J 1 base short, with 6 bases between. CDR3 bases: TGTGCCAGCAGTTTGGTACAGAACACTGAAGCTTTCTTT. It yields the protein CASSLVQNTEAFF.

The count of this clone is one. DNA for the CDR3: TGTGCCAGCAGCTCATCTAGCGGGGGGGCGGTAGATACGCAGTATTTT. As protein: CASSSSSGGAVDTQYF. The genes are TRBV7-3 and TRBJ2-3; 12 bases are a match to TRBD2. The CDR3 is 16 residues long. Germline CDR1 SGHTA, CDR2 FQGTGA. The junction had 7 bases not matched to a gene; V was cut back by 4 bases and J by 5 bases.

The chain joins TRBV10-3 to TRBJ2-3, with unresolved D. The CDR3 has 15 amino acids. Germline V CDR1 and CDR2: ENHRY, SYGVKD. Trimming pared 0 bases from V and 4 bases from J, leaving 11 bases between. The CDR3 region has the DNA TGTGCCATCAGTGAGTCCGGTGCAGAGGCAGATACGCAGTATTTT. Translating it yields CAISESGAEADTQYF.

The chain uses TRBV2 and TRBJ2-6; TRBD1 agrees at 7 bases. The V segment lost 3 bases and the J segment 0 bases; nucleotides outside the gene matches: 5. The CDR3 spans 17 residues. Germline V gene data show CDR1 as SNHLY and CDR2 as FYNNEI. The CDR3 DNA reads as TGTGCCAGCAGTGAGGACAGGTCAAACTCTGGGGCCAACGTCCTGACTTTC. This sequence encodes CASSEDRSNSGANVLTF.

This chain joins TRBV7-2 and TRBJ2-5, with a possible D match to TRBD1 (6 bases). CDR3 length equals 15 residues. CDR1 is SGHTA, CDR2 FQGNSA, per germline. Between the trimmed V and J ends, which lost 3 bases and 2 bases, there was a span of 13 bases. This CDR3 is CASSFNRVKQETQYF. In DNA form, the CDR3 reads TGTGCCAGCAGCTTCAACAGGGTAAAACAAGAGACCCAGTACTTC.

The chain couples TRBV5-1 to TRBJ1-2; D may be TRBD1 (6 bases). The CDR3 sequence is 14 residues long. V dropped 5 bases and J dropped 2 bases, with 13 bases sitting between them. CDR1 is SGHRS and CDR2 is YFSETQ in the germline V gene. CDR3 nucleotides: TGCGCCAGCAGGCGTACTCAGGGGAACTATGGCTACACCTTC. This gives the protein CASRRTQGNYGYTF.

The table lists this clone with a count of one. V usage is TRBV7-8 and J usage is TRBJ1-2; D ambiguous. The germline V and J ends were trimmed by 1 base and 7 bases, with 16 bases remaining between them. The germline V gene encodes CDR1 SGHVS and CDR2 FQNEAQ. The CDR3 totals 15 residues. CDR3 loop: CASSLVVGDRRGYTF. CDR3 in DNA: TGTGCCAGCAGCTTAGTTGTCGGAGATAGACGTGGCTACACCTTC.

This clone was seen just once. The chain joins TRBV4-1 to TRBJ2-7, with D perhaps matching TRBD2 (7 bases). The CDR3 has 15 residues. Trimming cost V 4 bases and J 5 bases, with 18 bases left between them. Germline loops: CDR1 MGHRA, CDR2 YSYEKL. Written as DNA, the CDR3 is TGCGCCAGCAGCCCCCGATTTGGGGGGGCCAACGAGCAGTACTTC. Translated, it gives CASSPRFGGANEQYF.

This clone was detected only a few times. The chain combines TRBV2 with TRBJ1-5; tentative D call: TRBD1 (6 bases). CDR1 and CDR2 (germline): SNHLY, FYNNEI. Trimming stripped 3 bases from V and 3 bases from J, with 15 bases between. The CDR3 sequence is 16 residues long. The CDR3 protein is CASSDQLQGFNQPQHF. The CDR3 region has the DNA TGTGCCAGCAGTGATCAGCTACAGGGCTTCAATCAGCCCCAGCATTTT. Full variable domain (remainder filled in from reference TRBV2 and TRBJ1-5): EPEVTQTPSHQVTQMGQEVILRCVPISNHLYFYWYRQILGQKVEFLVSFYNNEISEKSEIFDDQFSVERPDGSNFTLKIRSTKLEDSAMYFCASSDQLQGFNQPQHFGDGTRLSIL.

V and J are TRBV4-2 and TRBJ1-5; TRBD1 agrees at 8 bases. This CDR3 comprises 19 residues. V shed 0 bases, J shed 4 bases, and the junction held 14 bases outside the gene matches. Germline CDR1 reads LGHNA; CDR2 reads YNFKEQ. CDR3 coding DNA: TGTGCCAGCAGCCAAGACCTACACCCAGGGGGCCGGTGGAATCAGCCCCAGCATTTT. Its translation is CASSQDLHPGGRWNQPQHF.

This chain connects TRBV28 to TRBJ1-2; D not certain. The CDR3 is 16 amino acids. Germline V gives CDR1 MDHEN, CDR2 SYDVKM. The V gene lost 7 bases and the J gene lost 6 bases, with 24 bases spanning the gap. The CDR3 sequence is CASTRSYKAPSHGYTF. DNA for the CDR3: TGTGCCAGCACTCGATCCTACAAGGCCCCTAGTCATGGCTACACCTTC.